Listed here are 18 T cell receptor beta chains from one sample, sequenced in a study of blood T cell repertoires in COVID-19. Assay: immunoSEQ multiplex PCR; the TCRdb copy retains only in-frame clones and omits some. The sample lists more than 70,000 clones, roughly 77% seen once, with nearly 25% in the top ten. Sequencing used peripheral blood. Receptor source: a human donor in a cohort sampled during active COVID-19.

This chain connects TRBV19 to TRBJ1-2, with D unclear. The CDR3 contains 12 residues. The germline CDR1 and CDR2 sequences are LNHDA and SQIVND (reference sequence). V lost 6 bases and J lost 4, with 9 bases in between. The CDR3 nucleotides are TGTGCCAGTAGGACTTACACCTATGGCTACACCTTC. This gives the protein CASRTYTYGYTF.

The V call is TRBV15, the J call TRBJ2-7; D call uncertain. Trimming shortened V by 0 bases and J by 2 bases, and 5 bases separated the two germline ends. Germline CDR1 is LNHNV and CDR2 is YYDKDF (reference sequence). The CDR3 is 13 residues long. The chain's CDR3 is CATSRDPTYEQYF. The CDR3 DNA follows: TGTGCCACCAGCAGAGACCCTACCTACGAGCAGTACTTC.

The gene calls are TRBV5-1 and TRBJ1-1, with a weak D call TRBD1 (6 bases). Germline V gene sequence: CDR1 SGHRS, CDR2 YFSETQ. This CDR3 is built from 15 residues. The ends were cut back, 3 bases at V and 3 bases at J, with 15 bases in the middle. The CDR3 spells CASSSQTGSYTEAFF. DNA for the CDR3: TGCGCCAGCAGCTCCCAGACAGGTTCTTACACTGAAGCTTTCTTT.

CDR3 in amino acids: CASSLGRRYGYTF. The CDR3 DNA reads TGTGCCAGCAGCTTAGGTAGAAGATATGGCTACACCTTC. The gene calls are TRBV7-2 and TRBJ1-2, with D unresolved. CDR1 is SGHTA and CDR2 is FQGNSA in the germline V gene. V lost 1 base to trimming and J lost 5 bases, with 8 bases between them. The CDR3 covers 13 residues.

The rearrangement joins TRBV30 to TRBJ1-1; D is unclear. There are 13 residues in the CDR3. V was cut by 3 bases and J by 3 bases, with 11 bases left in between. The V gene's germline CDR1 is GTSNPN and CDR2 SVGIG (reference sequence). CDR3 sequence (DNA): TGTGCCTGGAGCCCCGCTCCGGACACTGAAGCTTTCTTT. Its translation is CAWSPAPDTEAFF.

The chain employs TRBV19 and TRBJ2-1; 10 bases line up with TRBD2. V was clipped by 6 bases and J by 6 bases; unmatched bases: 8. There are 15 residues in the CDR3. CDR1 LNHDA and CDR2 SQIVND come from the germline V gene (reference sequence). As DNA, the CDR3 is TGTGCCAGTAGATTAAGCGGGAGGGCCGCCAATGAGCAGTTCTTC. Translated, it gives CASRLSGRAANEQFF.

V gene TRBV19 combines with J gene TRBJ2-1, with 9 bases lining up with TRBD2. This CDR3 spans 14 amino acids. Trimming cost V 3 bases and J 7 bases; bases outside gene matches: 4. In germline, CDR1 is LNHDA, CDR2 SQIVND (reference sequence). The CDR3 spells CASSIWREGNEQFF. CDR3 bases: TGTGCCAGTAGTATTTGGCGGGAGGGGAATGAGCAGTTCTTC.

The chain links TRBV5-3 to TRBJ2-3; 11 bases align to TRBD2. TRBV5-3 has ORF status, its function being uncertain. Germline trimming cut 0 bases from V and 6 bases from J; bases unmatched to any gene: 15. CDR3 length: 19 residues. CDR3 region: CARSLDRLAGIGPCDTQYF. The CDR3 coding sequence is TGTGCCAGAAGCTTGGACAGACTAGCGGGGATAGGCCCCTGCGATACGCAGTATTTT.

The chain joins TRBV19 to TRBJ1-5, with 7 bases matching TRBD1. Per germline, CDR1 LNHDA and CDR2 SQIVND (reference sequence). Germline trimming cut 11 bases from V and 0 bases from J; bases unmatched to any gene: 19. The CDR3 length is 18 residues. CDR3 sequence: CAGSPGQGGPYSNQPQHF. In nucleotides, the CDR3 is TGTGCCGGCTCCCCGGGCCAGGGGGGTCCCTATAGCAATCAGCCCCAGCATTTT. Full variable domain (missing parts from reference TRBV19 and TRBJ1-5): DGGITQSPKYLFRKEGQNVTLSCEQNLNHDAMYWYRQDPGQGLRLIYYSQIVNDFQKGDIAEGYSVSREKKESFPLTVTSAQKNPTAFYLCAGSPGQGGPYSNQPQHFGDGTRLSIL.

The chain employs TRBV11-2 and TRBJ2-7, with TRBD1 matching 7 bases. This CDR3 is built from 16 residues. V was clipped by 1 base and J by 2 bases; unmatched bases: 8. Germline V CDR1 and CDR2: SGHAT, FQNNGV. CDR3 sequence reads: CASSLGADRAAYEQYF. The CDR3 region has the DNA TGTGCCAGCAGCTTAGGGGCAGACAGGGCAGCCTACGAGCAGTACTTC.

This clone was counted only a few times. The chain couples TRBV9 to TRBJ2-7; 10 bases agree with TRBD2. The V gene end was trimmed by 0 bases and the J gene end by 5 bases; junction bases not matched to a gene: 5. CDR3 length equals 15 residues. The germline gives CDR1 SGDLS, CDR2 YYNGEE. The CDR3 DNA reads as TGTGCCAGCAGCGTAGGCGCTAGCGGGAGTAACGAGCAGTACTTC. Protein sequence: CASSVGASGSNEQYF. Based on the CDR3 plus reference TRBV9 and TRBJ2-7, the full variable domain is DSGVTQTPKHLITATGQRVTLRCSPRSGDLSVYWYQQSLDQGLQFLIQYYNGEERAKGNILERFSAQQFPDLHSELNLSSLELGDSALYFCASSVGASGSNEQYFGPGTRLTVT.

The chain is built from TRBV19 and TRBJ1-4, with D unresolved. Germline V lookup: CDR1 LNHDA, CDR2 SQIVND (reference sequence). This CDR3 region has 14 residues. V was clipped by 7 bases and J by 2 bases, with 11 bases between them. CDR3 residues: CASTPDGTNEKLFF. The CDR3 nucleotides read TGTGCCAGTACCCCAGATGGCACTAATGAAAAACTGTTTTTT.

The chain recombines TRBV7-2 with TRBJ2-3; 13 bases match TRBD2. The germline CDR1 and CDR2 sequences are SGHTA and FQGNSA. V was clipped by 5 bases and J by 4 bases; unmatched bases: 6. The CDR3 totals 16 residues. CDR3 sequence: CASSQLAGGGADTQYF. CDR3 in DNA: TGTGCCAGCAGCCAACTAGCGGGAGGGGGCGCAGATACGCAGTATTTT. The complete variable domain, with remaining parts taken from reference TRBV7-2 and TRBJ2-3, reads GAGVSQSPSNKVTEKGKDVELRCDPISGHTALYWYRQSLGQGLEFLIYFQGNSAPDKSGLPSDRFSAERTGGSVSTLTIQRTQQEDSAVYLCASSQLAGGGADTQYFGPGTRLTVL.

This clone appeared a few times. The V and J genes are TRBV7-9 and TRBJ1-1; the match to TRBD1 covers 9 bases. V lost 5 bases to trimming and J lost 5 bases; unmatched junction nucleotides: 6. Germline V gives CDR1 SEHNR, CDR2 FQNEAQ (reference sequence). The CDR3 length is 14 residues. The DNA of the CDR3 is TGTGCCAGCAGCCCCTGGACAGGGGAAACTGAAGCTTTCTTT. It specifies CASSPWTGETEAFF.

V gene TRBV19 combines with J gene TRBJ2-7; 9 nucleotides match TRBD2. V was clipped by 4 bases and J by 6 bases; unmatched bases: 10. Germline V gives CDR1 LNHDA, CDR2 SQIVND (reference sequence). This CDR3 comprises 15 residues. The DNA for the CDR3 is TGTGCCAGTAGTACACCGGGACTAGCAACCGTCGAGCAGTACTTC. It encodes CASSTPGLATVEQYF. Based on the CDR3 plus reference TRBV19 and TRBJ2-7, the full variable domain is DGGITQSPKYLFRKEGQNVTLSCEQNLNHDAMYWYRQDPGQGLRLIYYSQIVNDFQKGDIAEGYSVSREKKESFPLTVTSAQKNPTAFYLCASSTPGLATVEQYFGPGTRLTVT.

The chain uses TRBV5-1 and TRBJ1-1; 8 nucleotides line up with TRBD1. Trimming at V came to 2 bases and at J to 5 bases, leaving 8 bases not matched to a gene. CDR3 length equals 15 residues. Germline-derived CDR1 and CDR2 are SGHRS and YFSETQ. CDR3: CASSLGQGDGTEAFF. The CDR3 DNA reads as TGCGCCAGCAGCTTAGGACAGGGAGATGGAACTGAAGCTTTCTTT.

Here the CDR3 reads CATSEEQPRSGNTIYF. The CDR3 DNA reads as TGTGCCACCAGCGAAGAACAGCCCCGCTCTGGAAACACCATATATTTT. The J gene is TRBJ1-3, the V gene TRBV15; D unclear. Germline CDR1 is LNHNV and CDR2 is YYDKDF (reference sequence). This CDR3 has 16 residues. V gave up 5 bases and J gave up 0 bases, with 14 bases separating them.

The rearrangement uses TRBV4-3 and TRBJ2-1; TRBD2 agrees at 8 bases. V was pared by 1 base and J by 4 bases, with 9 bases of the junction left unmatched. The CDR3 is made up of 17 amino acids. CDR1 is LGHNA and CDR2 is YSLEER in the germline V gene. Here the CDR3 DNA reads TGCGCCAGCAGCCAAGGATACCCAGCGGGAGCTTACAATGAGCAGTTCTTC. Translated, it gives CASSQGYPAGAYNEQFF.